The 28 T cell receptor beta chains below come from one sample, sequenced in a study of blood T cell repertoires in COVID-19. Clones were read by immunoSEQ multiplex PCR, and TCRdb kept only the in-frame ones, dropping some. Of around 340,000 clones listed, approximately 89% are singletons. The sequenced sample consisted of peripheral blood. The receptor set was obtained from a woman aged 55-69 years with COVID-19, enrolled during active disease.

The CDR3 sequence is CASSRTGLVNSPLHF. The CDR3 DNA sequence: TGTGCCAGCAGCAGAACAGGGTTAGTTAATTCACCCCTCCACTTT. The chain combines TRBV9 with TRBJ1-6, with a weak D call TRBD1 (6 bases). This CDR3 contains 15 residues. Trimming left V 4 bases short and J 6 bases short, with 14 bases between. In germline, CDR1 is SGDLS, CDR2 YYNGEE.

The V and J genes are TRBV15 and TRBJ2-2; TRBD1 might be the D (6 bases). The V end lost 8 bases, the J end lost 1 base, and 17 bases lay between the germline ends. Germline CDR1 and CDR2: LNHNV and YYDKDF (reference sequence). This CDR3 comprises 16 residues. The CDR3 is CATWGRGAENTGELFF. CDR3 nucleotide sequence: TGTGCCACCTGGGGCAGGGGAGCGGAGAACACCGGGGAGCTGTTTTTT.

The chain carries TRBV5-1 and TRBJ1-2, with 8 bases lining up with TRBD1. CDR1 is SGHRS, CDR2 YFSETQ, per germline. The CDR3 consists of 15 residues. With 4 bases clipped from V and 5 bases from J, the junction kept 10 bases outside the gene matches. CDR3 in amino acids: CASSPDRDKRYGYTF. The CDR3 region has the DNA TGCGCCAGCAGCCCGGACAGGGATAAACGTTATGGCTACACCTTC.

In its sample, this clone was seen a few times. This chain uses TRBV4-1 with TRBJ2-2, with 9 bases fitting TRBD1. V gave up 0 bases and J gave up 4 bases; unmatched junction bases: 6. Germline CDR1 is MGHRA and CDR2 is YSYEKL. The CDR3 consists of 17 residues. The CDR3, as DNA: TGCGCCAGCAGCCAAGATCCGACAGGGGGTGTCACCGGGGAGCTGTTTTTT. Protein product: CASSQDPTGGVTGELFF.

CDR3 sequence: CASSKTAGAAPYGYTF. The CDR3 DNA sequence: TGCGCCAGCAGCAAGACAGCGGGTGCTGCGCCCTATGGCTACACCTTC. The chain links TRBV5-1 to TRBJ1-2, with D perhaps TRBD1 (5 bases). The germline gives CDR1 SGHRS, CDR2 YFSETQ. This CDR3 region has 16 residues. V was shortened by 4 bases and J by 4 bases, with 20 bases between the two germline ends.

This sequence joins TRBV6-6 and TRBJ1-4; D remains ambiguous. The CDR3 sequence is 13 residues long. CDR1 is MNHNY and CDR2 is SVGAGI in the germline V gene (reference sequence). The V and J ends lost 0 bases and 8 bases respectively, with 7 bases between them. The CDR3 sequence: CASSYSISEKLFF. The CDR3 region has the DNA TGTGCCAGCAGTTACTCGATAAGCGAAAAACTGTTTTTT.

J is TRBJ1-1 and V is TRBV7-9; weak D call: TRBD1 (5 bases). This CDR3 is 13 amino acids long. V gave up 6 bases and J gave up 1 base, with 9 bases separating them. Germline CDR1 reads SEHNR; CDR2 reads FQNEAQ (reference sequence). The CDR3 protein is CASRAGSNTEAFF. CDR3 nucleotides: TGTGCCAGCAGGGCAGGGTCGAACACTGAAGCTTTCTTT.

The V gene is TRBV6-6, the J gene TRBJ2-7; possible D gene TRBD2, 5 bases. CDR3 length: 12 amino acids. Germline CDR1 reads MNHNY; CDR2 reads SVGAGI (reference sequence). Trimming took off 6 bases at V and 3 bases at J, with 9 bases between the two ends. The CDR3 loop is CASREDGYEQYF. For the CDR3, the DNA is TGTGCCAGCAGGGAGGACGGCTACGAGCAGTACTTC.

This clone was recorded once. This sequence joins TRBV28 and TRBJ1-1; D remains unclear. Looked up from germline, CDR1 is MDHEN and CDR2 is SYDVKM. The CDR3 is 14 amino acids. Trimming pared 8 bases from V and 4 bases from J, leaving 17 bases between. CDR3 residues: CASSTQSGSTEAFF. The CDR3, as DNA: TGTGCCAGCTCAACCCAAAGCGGGAGCACTGAAGCTTTCTTT.

This clone was seen once. CDR3 coding DNA: TGTGCCAGCAGTTCCGCGCGGTCCTATTCACCCCTCCACTTT. This gives the protein CASSSARSYSPLHF. The chain links TRBV6-5 to TRBJ1-6; no clear D gene. This CDR3 is 14 amino acids long. Trimming removed 4 bases from V and 8 bases from J, with 12 bases in between. The germline V gene has CDR1 MNHEY and CDR2 SVGAGI.

The chain joins TRBV3-1 (or the pseudogene TRBV3-2) to TRBJ2-3, with 7 bases identical to TRBD2. From germline, CDR1 is LGHDT and CDR2 YNNKEL (reference sequence). J gave up 3 bases and V 2 bases, and 11 bases lay outside the gene matches. This CDR3 is 17 amino acids long. The CDR3 loop is CASSQWAPGEGTDTQYF. The CDR3, as DNA: TGTGCCAGCAGCCAATGGGCCCCGGGGGAGGGTACAGATACGCAGTATTTT.

The CDR3 nucleotides are TGCAGCGTTGACACAGACATGAACACTGAAGCTTTCTTT. Protein product: CSVDTDMNTEAFF. The rearrangement uses TRBV29-1 and TRBJ1-1; D is unresolved. Per germline, CDR1 SQVTM and CDR2 ANQGSEA. The CDR3 runs to 13 residues. V was shortened by 3 bases and J by 0 bases, with 8 bases between the two germline ends.

This clone was detected only a few times. The gene calls are TRBV7-8 and TRBJ1-6; D unresolved. CDR3 length: 15 amino acids. V was trimmed by 6 bases and J by 5 bases, leaving 14 bases between them. The germline CDR1 and CDR2 sequences are SGHVS and FQNEAQ. The CDR3 protein is CASRKAGIDNSPLHF. In DNA form, the CDR3 reads TGTGCCAGCAGAAAGGCGGGCATCGATAATTCACCCCTCCACTTT.

The chain has TRBV5-1 and TRBJ1-4, with 7 nucleotides matching TRBD1. Germline CDR1 is SGHRS and CDR2 is YFSETQ. The CDR3 covers 15 residues. The ends lost 4 bases at V and 4 bases at J; junction bases unmatched: 7. CDR3 sequence reads: CASSPSGQYNEKLFF. CDR3 nucleotide sequence: TGCGCCAGCAGCCCGTCGGGACAGTATAATGAAAAACTGTTTTTT.

The chain combines TRBV30 with TRBJ2-2; D unclear. Trimming shortened V by 3 bases and J by 4 bases, and 6 bases separated the two germline ends. From germline, CDR1 is GTSNPN and CDR2 SVGIG (reference sequence). CDR3 length equals 12 residues. CDR3 bases: TGTGCCTGGAGCCCCGGCACCGGGGAGCTGTTTTTT. Encoded protein: CAWSPGTGELFF.

V usage is TRBV4-2 and J usage is TRBJ1-1, with 7 bases lining up with TRBD1. V was clipped by 3 bases and J by 11 bases; unmatched bases: 15. CDR1 LGHNA and CDR2 YNFKEQ come from the germline V gene. CDR3 length equals 15 residues. The CDR3 DNA sequence: TGTGCCAGCAGCCAGCAGCAAGACAGGGTAGAGTCGGCTTTCTTT. It translates to CASSQQQDRVESAFF.

This chain connects TRBV28 to TRBJ2-5, with a weak D call TRBD1 (5 bases). CDR3 length: 16 residues. The V end was cut by 0 bases, the J end by 4 bases, with 15 bases between. Germline V gene data show CDR1 as MDHEN and CDR2 as SYDVKM. The CDR3 here is CASSLWSVGTGETQYF. In DNA form, the CDR3 reads TGTGCCAGCAGTTTATGGTCGGTGGGTACAGGAGAGACCCAGTACTTC.

This chain links TRBV5-1 with TRBJ1-2, with 11 bases that match TRBD1. Germline V gene sequence: CDR1 SGHRS, CDR2 YFSETQ. The CDR3 is 13 amino acids. The ends lost 4 bases at V and 8 bases at J; junction bases unmatched: 4. The CDR3: CASSGGQGAGYTF. DNA of the CDR3: TGCGCCAGCAGCGGCGGACAGGGGGCCGGCTACACCTTC.

Ten or more counts support this clone. This chain uses TRBV5-5 with TRBJ1-1; a possible D gene is TRBD1 (5 bases). Trimming took off 1 base at V and 5 bases at J, with 9 bases between the two ends. Germline CDR1 SGHKS, CDR2 YYEKEE (reference sequence). This CDR3 spans 13 amino acids. The CDR3 DNA sequence: TGTGCCAGCAGCTTGTGGCAGGGTACTGAAGCTTTCTTT. It encodes CASSLWQGTEAFF.

This clone occurred once. The rearrangement uses TRBV15 and TRBJ2-3; 7 positions match TRBD2. Germline V lookup: CDR1 LNHNV, CDR2 YYDKDF (reference sequence). V was clipped by 0 bases and J by 0 bases; unmatched bases: 6. There are 17 residues in the CDR3. The CDR3 sequence is CATSREWRGKSTDTQYF. DNA for the CDR3: TGTGCCACCAGCAGAGAGTGGCGGGGGAAAAGCACAGATACGCAGTATTTT.

The chain combines TRBV5-4 with TRBJ2-4; D perhaps matches TRBD1 (6 bases). The CDR3 runs to 19 residues. V gave up 4 bases and J gave up 0 bases, with 23 bases separating them. Germline values: CDR1 SGHNT, CDR2 YYREEE (reference sequence). CDR3 amino acids: CASSVTAAGQGLAKNIQYF. The CDR3 nucleotides are TGTGCCAGCAGCGTTACCGCCGCAGGGCAGGGGCTAGCCAAAAACATTCAGTACTTC.

V gene TRBV5-1 combines with J gene TRBJ2-5, with TRBD2 identical over 8 bases. The CDR3 consists of 16 residues. V dropped 4 bases and J dropped 4; count of bases not matched to a gene: 12. Per germline, CDR1 SGHRS and CDR2 YFSETQ. CDR3 sequence (DNA): TGCGCCAGCAGCCCTGGGGCTAGCGGGCGTCGAGAGACCCAGTACTTC. Translated, it gives CASSPGASGRRETQYF.

This clone was found once. This chain connects TRBV6-1 to TRBJ2-7, with D hard to call. Per germline, CDR1 MNHNS and CDR2 SASEGT. Trimming took off 1 base at V and 3 bases at J, with 7 bases between the two ends. CDR3 length: 13 residues. CDR3 region: CASSEGAIYEQYF. CDR3 bases: TGTGCCAGCAGTGAAGGGGCGATCTACGAGCAGTACTTC.

This clone showed up just once. The gene calls are TRBV6-5 and TRBJ2-7, with 11 bases matching TRBD1. The V segment lost 6 bases and the J segment 7 bases; nucleotides outside the gene matches: 8. In germline, CDR1 is MNHEY, CDR2 SVGAGI. The CDR3 totals 14 residues. The CDR3: CASSTGTGGREQYF. CDR3 sequence (DNA): TGTGCCAGCAGCACGGGGACAGGGGGACGTGAGCAGTACTTC.

The CDR3 DNA reads TGCAGTGCGACGCAGGGTGATGAAGCTTTCTTT. It codes for CSATQGDEAFF. The chain employs TRBV20-1 and TRBJ1-1, with a possible D match to TRBD1 (5 bases). The CDR3 extends over 11 amino acids. In germline, CDR1 is DFQATT, CDR2 SNEGSKA (reference sequence). V was pared by 6 bases and J by 7 bases, with 12 bases between.

The chain combines TRBV9 with TRBJ2-2; 12 nucleotides agree with TRBD2. Germline-derived CDR1 and CDR2 are SGDLS and YYNGEE. Trimming cost V 3 bases and J 2 bases; bases outside gene matches: 5. The CDR3 runs 17 residues. The CDR3 loop reads CASSAGLAGLNTGELFF. CDR3 DNA sequence: TGTGCCAGCAGCGCCGGACTAGCGGGGCTTAACACCGGGGAGCTGTTTTTT.

This clone was seen a handful of times. The CDR3 DNA is TGTGCCAGCCTCTCTACGGGTATCAACTATGGCTACACCTTC. Protein product: CASLSTGINYGYTF. The rearrangement links TRBV6-5 to TRBJ1-2; D gene ambiguous. This CDR3 is 14 amino acids long. The germline V gene encodes CDR1 MNHEY and CDR2 SVGAGI. V lost 8 bases to trimming and J lost 2 bases, with 15 bases between them.

The rearrangement uses TRBV5-1 and TRBJ1-1; 10 nucleotides agree with TRBD1. CDR1 is SGHRS and CDR2 is YFSETQ in the germline V gene. The V gene end was trimmed by 1 base and the J gene end by 5 bases; junction bases not matched to a gene: 5. The CDR3 totals 15 residues. CDR3 in amino acids: CASSLPGTGETEAFF. CDR3 nucleotides: TGCGCCAGCAGCTTGCCTGGGACAGGGGAAACTGAAGCTTTCTTT.